These 2 T cell receptor beta chains were all obtained from the same sample, sequenced in a study of blood T cell repertoires in COVID-19. Libraries were prepared by immunoSEQ multiplex PCR; TCRdb keeps only in-frame clonotypes and omits some of them. The table has around 370,000 clones, 87% seen once. What was sequenced was peripheral blood. All receptors derive from a woman in her fifties or sixties with COVID-19, enrolled during active disease.

This chain joins TRBV2 and TRBJ1-1; tentatively, D is TRBD1 (5 bases). The V gene lost 4 bases and the J gene lost 1 base, with 13 bases spanning the gap. CDR3 length: 15 amino acids. The V gene's germline CDR1 is SNHLY and CDR2 FYNNEI. CDR3 nucleotide sequence: TGTGCCAGCAGTGGCGCAGGGTCGGGGAACACTGAAGCTTTCTTT. Residues: CASSGAGSGNTEAFF.

The chain links TRBV5-1 to TRBJ2-2, with a weak D call TRBD1 (7 bases). There are 15 residues in the CDR3. V lost 6 bases and J lost 4, with 16 bases in between. Germline assignment: CDR1 SGHRS and CDR2 YFSETQ. The CDR3 reads CASTPQGGRTGELFF. In nucleotides, the CDR3 is TGCGCCAGCACCCCCCAGGGGGGACGCACCGGGGAGCTGTTTTTT.